This T cell receptor beta chain was documented in a study of CD8 T cells in ankylosing spondylitis. A note on this clonotype: Its antigen is as yet unknown.

Whole-study findings and limits: A motif in TCR beta, a set of about eight highly homologous variants, appeared characteristic of ankylosing spondylitis blood.

The CDR3 consists of 17 residues. From germline, CDR1 is MNHNS and CDR2 SASEGT. The ends were cut back, 7 bases at V and 9 bases at J, with 27 bases in the middle. TCRdb fed the 5' RACE reads into MiXCR, producing one record per CDR3 protein. The table has just under 550,000 distinct CDR3 sequences, about 12% seen once. V usage is TRBV6-1 and J usage is TRBJ2-2, with D possibly matching TRBD2 (6 bases). This sequence was found in a male donor with ankylosing spondylitis. Sequenced: blood, either unsorted or a sorted T cell fraction (not recorded which). Here the CDR3 reads CASIYLAGSQGNRELFF. Written as DNA, the CDR3 is TGTGCCAGCATCTACCTCGCGGGGAGTCAAGGGAATAGGGAGCTGTTTTTT.